This T cell receptor (beta chain) came from a study of T cell responses to AZD1222 COVID-19 vaccine. The V and J ends lost 5 bases and 2 bases respectively, with 16 bases between them. CDR1 and CDR2 (germline): SEHNR, FQNEAQ (reference sequence). The CDR3 is 15 residues long. This table comes from immunoSEQ multiplex PCR, and its TCRdb copy is limited to in-frame clones, with some not included. The table lists under 200,000 clones, about 90% of them singletons. This TCR was sampled from an adult who received the AZD1222 COVID-19 vaccine. V and J are TRBV7-9 and TRBJ2-7; tentatively, D is TRBD1 or TRBD2 (6 bases each). Source: peripheral blood, taken 28 days after the second AZD1222 dose. CDR3 nucleotides: TGTGCCAGCAGCCCCCGAGGGGGGTTCCCCTACGAGCAGTACTTC. Protein: CASSPRGGFPYEQYF.